The sequence of this T cell receptor (beta chain) was determined in a study of multiple sclerosis patients with progressive multifocal leukoencephalopathy. Whole-study findings and limits: PML-onset expanded TRB clones were detectable before and during natalizumab therapy. The findings' link to JC virus versus immunocompromise remained uncertain.

Time point specified: approximately 12 months of natalizumab therapy. Repertoires were generated with immunoSEQ multiplex PCR, while TCRdb's copy carries only in-frame clones and drops some. The repertoire includes approximately 30,000 clones, 90% of them detected once, and about 1.3% sits in the top ten. The ends were cut back, 5 bases at V and 0 bases at J, with 7 bases in the middle. Per the germline V gene, CDR1 is MDHEN and CDR2 is SYDVKM. The CDR3 extends over 13 amino acids. About this clone itself: The antigen is undetermined.

The chain recombines TRBV28 with TRBJ2-5, with D unclear. The sequence came from a human donor with multiple sclerosis. The sample consisted of PBMCs, taken from a patient treated with natalizumab. DNA for the CDR3: TGTGCCAGCAGTGGCGGTAACCAAGAGACCCAGTACTTC. Translation: CASSGGNQETQYF.